This T cell receptor beta chain was identified in a study of cytomegalovirus exposure and HLA in healthy donors. Overall study findings and caveats: Analysis was performed later, and it showed HLA-associated TCR beta chains to be more clonally expanded than equally common others.

Worth noting for this clone: Its antigen is as yet unknown.

PCR employed 60 Vbeta and 13 Jbeta primers. Sequencing used immunoSEQ multiplex PCR; TCRdb keeps in-frame clones, though not all of them. The repertoire shows about 67,000 clones; the top ten hold 1.5% to 2%. The sample taken for sequencing was PBMCs. This sequence originates from a young woman in good health and CMV-seronegative.

This CDR3 is CASSLVGENEKLFF. CDR3 in DNA: TGCGCCAGCAGCTTGGTTGGAGAAAATGAAAAACTGTTTTTT. V gene TRBV5-1 combines with J gene TRBJ1-4; no clear D gene. CDR1 and CDR2 from the germline V gene are SGHRS and YFSETQ. CDR3 length: 14 residues. V gave up 0 bases and J gave up 5 bases, with 8 bases separating them. Filled out from reference TRBV5-1 and TRBJ1-4, the complete variable domain reads KAGVTQTPRYLIKTRGQQVTLSCSPISGHRSVSWYQQTPGQGLQFLFEYFSETQRNKGNFPGRFSGRQFSNSRSEMNVSTLELGDSALYLCASSLVGENEKLFFGSGTQLSVL.